These T cell receptor beta chains were read from a single sample in a study of CD8+CD57+ T cells in acquired aplastic anemia. TCRdb processed the reads anew with MiXCR; each CDR3 protein has one entry. Among 150,000 to 200,000 distinct CDR3 sequences listed, about 48% were seen once. The sample taken for sequencing was sorted CD4+, CD8+, or CD8+CD57+ T cells (not recorded which) from PBMCs. The receptors originated from a human donor in good health. The CDR3 runs from the conserved cysteine through the conserved F or W. A D gene is named only where the DNA matches it firmly. Rows give clone size only sometimes, using once, few, many, or a class for an expanded clone.

clone size: NA
J gene: TRBJ2-7
D gene: NA
V gene: TRBV7-9
CDR3 DNA: TGTGCCAGCAGCTCTCAGGGGCGGCCCTACGAGCAGTACTTC
CDR3 protein: CASSSQGRPYEQYF

clone size: many
J gene: TRBJ1-5
D gene: TRBD1
V gene: TRBV6-1
CDR3 DNA: TGTGCCAGCAGACGACAGGGGGTTAGCAATCAGCCCCAGCATTTT
CDR3 protein: CASRRQGVSNQPQHF

clone size: few
J gene: TRBJ1-4
D gene: TRBD1
V gene: TRBV28
CDR3 DNA: TGTGCCAGCAGAGGGGGCATGAATGAAAAACTGTTTTTT
CDR3 protein: CASRGGMNEKLFF

clone size: NA
J gene: TRBJ1-2
D gene: TRBD1
V gene: TRBV24-1
CDR3 DNA: TGTGCCACCAGTGATCTCACAGGGGGGGCCTATGGCTACACCTTC
CDR3 protein: CATSDLTGGAYGYTF

clone size: many
J gene: TRBJ2-5
D gene: NA
V gene: TRBV20-1
CDR3 DNA: TGCAGTGCTTCACCCGGGGTTGAGACCCAGTACTTC
CDR3 protein: CSASPGVETQYF

clone size: many
J gene: TRBJ2-7
D gene: TRBD2
V gene: TRBV9
CDR3 DNA: TGTGCCAGCAGCGGGGGAGGGCCTAGCCCAAAAGGGAACTACGAGCAGTACTTC
CDR3 protein: CASSGGGPSPKGNYEQYF

clone size: many
J gene: TRBJ1-1
D gene: NA
V gene: TRBV5-1
CDR3 DNA: TGCGCCAGCAGCTCGGGGACGGAGAACACTGAAGCTTTCTTT
CDR3 protein: CASSSGTENTEAFF

clone size: NA
J gene: TRBJ1-1
D gene: TRBD1
V gene: TRBV10-3
CDR3 DNA: TGTGCCATCAAAGGGGGCGACAGACAACCACTGAACACTGAAGCTTTCTTT
CDR3 protein: CAIKGGDRQPLNTEAFF

clone size: NA
J gene: TRBJ2-2
D gene: TRBD2
V gene: TRBV30
CDR3 DNA: TGTGCCTGGAGGGCGACTAGCGGGAGATCCGGGGAGCTGTTTTTT
CDR3 protein: CAWRATSGRSGELFF

clone size: NA
J gene: TRBJ1-5
D gene: NA
V gene: TRBV19
CDR3 DNA: TGTGCCAGTAGTTTCCAGGGTAAGCCCCAGCATTTT
CDR3 protein: CASSFQGKPQHF

clone size: many
J gene: TRBJ1-2
D gene: NA
V gene: TRBV9
CDR3 DNA: TGTGCCAGCAGCGATCCTTCATTTGGGGGGGGCTACACCTTC
CDR3 protein: CASSDPSFGGGYTF

clone size: few
J gene: TRBJ2-3
D gene: NA
V gene: TRBV6-1
CDR3 DNA: TGTGCCAGCAGTGAAGGGTTGATCGGAGATACGCAGTATTTT
CDR3 protein: CASSEGLIGDTQYF

clone size: many
J gene: TRBJ1-3
D gene: NA
V gene: TRBV12-3/TRBV12-4
CDR3 DNA: TGTGCCAGCAGTTCCCTCAGAAACACCATATATTTT
CDR3 protein: CASSSLRNTIYF

clone size: many
J gene: TRBJ2-2
D gene: NA
V gene: TRBV29-1
CDR3 DNA: TGCAGCGTTGACCGGCAGGACACCGGGGAGCTGTTTTTT
CDR3 protein: CSVDRQDTGELFF

clone size: many
J gene: TRBJ2-1
D gene: TRBD1
V gene: TRBV19
CDR3 DNA: TGTGCCAGTAGCCAAGGACAGGGATCGATCTACAATGAGCAGTTCTTC
CDR3 protein: CASSQGQGSIYNEQFF

clone size: many
J gene: TRBJ2-1
D gene: NA
V gene: TRBV2
CDR3 DNA: TGTGCCAGCAGTGACGGGGGGCCGTACAATGAGCAGTTCTTC
CDR3 protein: CASSDGGPYNEQFF

clone size: many
J gene: TRBJ2-3
D gene: TRBD2
V gene: TRBV7-7
CDR3 DNA: TGTGCCAGCAGCGCAACTAGCGGGGGGGCAGATACGCAGTATTTT
CDR3 protein: CASSATSGGADTQYF

clone size: many
J gene: TRBJ2-3
D gene: NA
V gene: TRBV6-2/TRBV6-3
CDR3 DNA: TGTGCCAGCAGTTTTTCAGATACGCAGTATTTT
CDR3 protein: CASSFSDTQYF

clone size: many
J gene: TRBJ2-2
D gene: NA
V gene: TRBV7-9
CDR3 DNA: TGTGCCAGCAGCGAAAAGGGACCCGGGGAGCTGTTTTTT
CDR3 protein: CASSEKGPGELFF

clone size: many
J gene: TRBJ1-2
D gene: TRBD1
V gene: TRBV13
CDR3 DNA: TGTGCCAGCAGCAAGGGACAGGGGGAGCGTGGTGGCTACACCTTC
CDR3 protein: CASSKGQGERGGYTF

clone size: NA
J gene: TRBJ1-1
D gene: NA
V gene: TRBV20-1
CDR3 DNA: TGCAGTGCTAGGACCTACAGCGAGAACACTGAAGCTTTCTTT
CDR3 protein: CSARTYSENTEAFF

clone size: NA
J gene: TRBJ2-1
D gene: NA
V gene: TRBV12-3/TRBV12-4
CDR3 DNA: TGTGCCAGCAGTTCGGCCGAGACTAGGCCCAATGAGCAGTTCTTC
CDR3 protein: CASSSAETRPNEQFF

clone size: many
J gene: TRBJ1-6
D gene: NA
V gene: TRBV7-2
CDR3 DNA: TGTGCCAGCAGCCCAGCGCGTAATTCACCCCTCCACTTT
CDR3 protein: CASSPARNSPLHF

clone size: many
J gene: TRBJ1-1
D gene: TRBD1
V gene: TRBV10-3
CDR3 DNA: TGTGCCATCAGGACAGGGGGAGGGACTGAAGCTTTCTTT
CDR3 protein: CAIRTGGGTEAFF

clone size: NA
J gene: TRBJ1-1
D gene: NA
V gene: TRBV19
CDR3 DNA: TGTGCCAGTACCGCGATATCGACTGAAGCTTTCTTT
CDR3 protein: CASTAISTEAFF

clone size: NA
J gene: TRBJ2-1
D gene: NA
V gene: TRBV9
CDR3 DNA: TGTGCCAGCAGCCCGCCCCGGGGTAGCACATTCATCAGTGAGCAGTTCTTC
CDR3 protein: CASSPPRGSTFISEQFF

clone size: many
J gene: TRBJ2-5
D gene: NA
V gene: TRBV20-1
CDR3 DNA: TGCAGTGCTAGGATGGGTTCTCTAGAGACCCAGTACTTC
CDR3 protein: CSARMGSLETQYF

clone size: NA
J gene: TRBJ1-5
D gene: NA
V gene: TRBV19
CDR3 DNA: TGTGCCAGTAGTGGGGGGTTTAGCAATCAGCCCCAGCATTTT
CDR3 protein: CASSGGFSNQPQHF

clone size: many
J gene: TRBJ1-4
D gene: NA
V gene: TRBV19
CDR3 DNA: TGTGCCAGTAGTAGACAGACAACTAATGAAAAACTGTTTTTT
CDR3 protein: CASSRQTTNEKLFF

clone size: many
J gene: TRBJ2-1
D gene: TRBD1
V gene: TRBV24-1
CDR3 DNA: TGTGCCACCAGTCGGACAGGGTCGGGGCATGAGCAGTTCTTC
CDR3 protein: CATSRTGSGHEQFF

clone size: NA
J gene: TRBJ1-2
D gene: TRBD1
V gene: TRBV7-3
CDR3 DNA: TGTGCCAGCAGCTACAGGGGCCATTATGGCTACACCTTC
CDR3 protein: CASSYRGHYGYTF

clone size: NA
J gene: TRBJ2-6
D gene: NA
V gene: TRBV2
CDR3 DNA: TGTGCCAGCAGTGATGGGGCGAAGGGGGCCAACGTCCTGACTTTC
CDR3 protein: CASSDGAKGANVLTF

clone size: NA
J gene: TRBJ2-2
D gene: NA
V gene: TRBV5-6
CDR3 DNA: TGTGCCAGCAGCTTATGGTCCGGCAACACCGGGGAGCTGTTTTTT
CDR3 protein: CASSLWSGNTGELFF

clone size: many
J gene: TRBJ2-1
D gene: TRBD2
V gene: TRBV25-1
CDR3 DNA: TGTGCCAGCAGTGAAATCTCGGCGGGAGATAGGGGTAAGCAGTTCTTC
CDR3 protein: CASSEISAGDRGKQFF

clone size: few
J gene: TRBJ1-1
D gene: NA
V gene: TRBV29-1
CDR3 DNA: TGCAGCGTCGTCAGGGTGGTTAACACTGAAGCTTTCTTT
CDR3 protein: CSVVRVVNTEAFF

clone size: many
J gene: TRBJ1-1
D gene: NA
V gene: TRBV12-3/TRBV12-4
CDR3 DNA: TGTGCCAGCAGTCTTAGACAGATGAACACTGAAGCTTTCTTT
CDR3 protein: CASSLRQMNTEAFF

clone size: many
J gene: TRBJ1-1
D gene: NA
V gene: TRBV3-1
CDR3 DNA: TGTGCCAGCAGCCAGAGAGAAGCCTCTGAAGCTTTCTTT
CDR3 protein: CASSQREASEAFF

clone size: NA
J gene: TRBJ2-3
D gene: TRBD1
V gene: TRBV24-1
CDR3 DNA: TGTGCCACCAGTGATGGCCCAGGGGGATCTGAGTATTTT
CDR3 protein: CATSDGPGGSEYF

clone size: many
J gene: TRBJ2-7
D gene: TRBD2
V gene: TRBV4-1
CDR3 DNA: TGCGCCAGCAGCCAGGACAGCGGGGGGAGGAGCGAGCAGTACTTC
CDR3 protein: CASSQDSGGRSEQYF